The following is a T cell receptor beta chain sequence with its context. Its target is unknown. This sample also contains other DNA sequences that code for the same CDR3. Data came from immunoSEQ multiplex PCR; TCRdb stores just in-frame clones and leaves some out. The data hold approximately 110,000 clones, with roughly four fifths observed a single time. The data stem from a study of T cell responses to AZD1222 COVID-19 vaccine. CDR1 is SNHLY, CDR2 FYNNEI, per germline. The V end lost 6 bases, the J end lost 2 bases, and 8 bases lay between the germline ends. The length of the CDR3 is 13 residues. Study-wide results and limits: Per reports, nearly half of all spike-specific TCRs target regions that are unmutated in variants. Donors in the cohort were predominantly white British and more often female, and clonal diversity was possibly underestimated.

The rearrangement uses TRBV2 and TRBJ1-3; tentatively, D is TRBD1 (6 bases). This sequence was found in an adult in good health. The specimen comprised peripheral blood, sampled on day 0 of AZD1222 vaccination. Here the CDR3 DNA reads TGTGCCAGCAGACAGGGAGCTGGAAACACCATATATTTT. It is translated as CASRQGAGNTIYF. Complete variable domain (other parts from reference TRBV2 and TRBJ1-3): EPEVTQTPSHQVTQMGQEVILRCVPISNHLYFYWYRQILGQKVEFLVSFYNNEISEKSEIFDDQFSVERPDGSNFTLKIRSTKLEDSAMYFCASRQGAGNTIYFGEGSWLTVV.